This T cell receptor beta chain was sequenced for a study of T cells in Graves' hyperthyroidism and ophthalmopathy. General observations from the study: Stable hyperthyroidism was separated from ophthalmopathy by a model based on 13 V-J features.

Germline assignment: CDR1 SGHRS and CDR2 YFSETQ. Trimming took off 0 bases at V and 1 base at J, with 9 bases between the two ends. The CDR3 is 15 amino acids. The source material, RNA transcripts, was used to amplify TCR beta CDR3 regions. The HTBI primer set was used in a first-round RT-PCR of the TCR CDR3. TCRdb itself ran the multiplex PCR reads through MiXCR, one entry per CDR3 protein. The sample holds around 390,000 distinct CDR3 sequences, about 15% seen once. At least ten counts were recorded for this clonotype. Its cognate antigen is unknown. The TCR comes from a woman in her thirties with Graves' ophthalmopathy. The rearrangement joins TRBV5-1 to TRBJ2-3; D may be TRBD2 (6 bases). Sequenced sample: blood. The CDR3 DNA is TGCGCCAGCAGCTTGGCCGCTAGCGGCACAGATACGCAGTATTTT. Protein: CASSLAASGTDTQYF.